The 20 T cell receptor beta chains in this list originate from one sample, sequenced in a study of T cells in Graves' hyperthyroidism and ophthalmopathy. There were TCR beta CDR3 regions amplified from RNA transcripts. The TCR CDR3 first-round RT-PCR relied on the HTBI primer set. TCRdb re-called the multiplex PCR reads through MiXCR, storing one row per CDR3 protein. The table has about half a million distinct CDR3 sequences, about 16% seen once; the top ten hold roughly 29%. The sequenced sample was blood. All receptors come from a woman aged 30 to 39 with Graves' ophthalmopathy.

The chain couples TRBV5-1 to TRBJ1-5; maybe TRBD1 (5 bases). Germline V gene data show CDR1 as SGHRS and CDR2 as YFSETQ. Between the trimmed V and J ends, which lost 3 bases and 0 bases, there was a span of 16 bases. This CDR3 contains 17 residues. CDR3 region: CASSSRTGEYSNQPQHF. The CDR3 region has the DNA TGCGCCAGCAGCTCCCGAACAGGAGAGTATAGCAATCAGCCCCAGCATTTT.

This clonotype was observed at least ten times. The chain is built from TRBV12-3 or TRBV12-4 and TRBJ2-2; the match to TRBD2 covers 11 bases. The CDR3 sequence is 18 residues long. V lost 2 bases, J lost 3 bases, and 8 bases stayed unmatched. The chain's CDR3 is CASSLYETSGTYTGELFF. The CDR3 DNA follows: TGTGCCAGCAGTTTATATGAGACTAGCGGGACCTACACCGGGGAGCTGTTTTTT.

This clonotype has a single count. One base away lies a much larger clone, so this may be a sequencing read error. The J gene is TRBJ2-5, the V gene TRBV20-1; 8 nucleotides align to TRBD2. CDR3 length: 16 amino acids. Germline CDR1 is DFQATT and CDR2 is SNEGSKA (reference sequence). Unmatched junction bases numbered 12, after V lost 2 bases and J lost 4 bases. CDR3 sequence (DNA): TGCAGTGCTAGATTACTAGCGGCCATTTGGCGAGAGACCCAGTACTTC. Protein product: CSARLLAAIWRETQYF.

Concerning this clonotype itself: One junction end disagrees with the germline gene, perhaps due to a read error. The rearrangement uses TRBV6-1 and TRBJ2-7; TRBD1 is a possible D gene (6 bases). The CDR3 extends over 16 amino acids. Looked up from germline, CDR1 is MNHNS and CDR2 is SASEGT. The CDR3: CASSSYITGSSYGQYF. The CDR3 DNA follows: TGTGCCAGCAGCTCTTACATCACAGGGAGCTCCTACGGGCAGTACTTC.

Concerning this clonotype: This may be a read error: a much more frequent sequence differs by one nucleotide. The chain joins TRBV27 to TRBJ1-1; TRBD1 might be the D (5 bases). The V end was cut by 8 bases, the J end by 3 bases, with 16 bases between. The CDR3 has 14 amino acids. Germline V gene lookup returns CDR1 MNHEY and CDR2 SMNVEV (reference sequence). Here the CDR3 reads CASDPRGGYTEAFF. As DNA, the CDR3 is TGTGCCAGCGACCCGAGGGGTGGGTACACTGAAGCTTTCTTT.

This clonotype has just a few counts. The chain joins TRBV19 to TRBJ1-2; D not resolved. Germline CDR1 and CDR2: LNHDA and SQIVND (reference sequence). This CDR3 is 17 amino acids long. V dropped 1 base and J dropped 4 bases, with 19 bases sitting between them. The CDR3 reads CASSIVPPDVGAYGYTF. The CDR3 nucleotides are TGTGCCAGTAGTATAGTTCCCCCGGACGTCGGCGCCTATGGCTACACCTTC.

This clonotype was detected ten times or more. The CDR3 DNA follows: TGTGCCAGCAGCCCGAGTAGCGGGATGTTGCTTTACGAGCAGTACTTC. Translating gives CASSPSSGMLLYEQYF. The genes are TRBV27 and TRBJ2-7; 8 nucleotides align to TRBD2. J was trimmed by 4 bases and V by 6 bases; bases with no gene match: 14. This CDR3 is built from 16 residues. Germline values: CDR1 MNHEY, CDR2 SMNVEV (reference sequence).

This clonotype was recorded many times. The gene calls are TRBV5-1 and TRBJ1-4; D uncertain. Germline V gene sequence: CDR1 SGHRS, CDR2 YFSETQ. V lost 0 bases and J lost 3, with 9 bases in between. The CDR3 contains 15 residues. This chain's CDR3 is CASSLGASSNEKLFF. The DNA of the CDR3 is TGCGCCAGCAGCTTGGGAGCGTCCTCTAATGAAAAACTGTTTTTT.

The V and J genes are TRBV5-6 and TRBJ1-6, with 8 nucleotides matching TRBD1. The CDR3 totals 15 residues. Trimming removed 3 bases from V and 10 bases from J; junction bases left unmatched: 9. Looked up from germline, CDR1 is SGHDT and CDR2 is YYEEEE. The CDR3 nucleotides are TGTGCCAGCAGCTGGGCCGACAGGGGAGACTCACCCCTCCACTTT. Its translation is CASSWADRGDSPLHF.

J is TRBJ2-2 and V is TRBV20-1, with 12 bases aligning to TRBD2. V gave up 7 bases and J gave up 1 base; unmatched junction bases: 7. The CDR3 extends over 16 amino acids. Germline CDR1 DFQATT, CDR2 SNEGSKA (reference sequence). The CDR3 bases are TGCAGTGGGGAACTAGCGGGAGGTCGGAACACCGGGGAGCTGTTTTTT. This translates into CSGELAGGRNTGELFF.

The table lists this clonotype with many counts. The J gene is TRBJ2-1, the V gene TRBV30; unclear D gene. Trimming left V 2 bases short and J 5 bases short, with 10 bases between. The CDR3 covers 13 residues. Per the germline V gene, CDR1 is GTSNPN and CDR2 is SVGIG (reference sequence). The CDR3, as DNA: TGTGCCTGGAGTTACACGCGCCACAATGAGCAGTTCTTC. Translation gives CAWSYTRHNEQFF.

The chain combines TRBV5-1 with TRBJ2-5; D gene ambiguous. The CDR3 runs to 15 residues. Trimming left V 4 bases short and J 3 bases short, with 16 bases between. The germline V gene has CDR1 SGHRS and CDR2 YFSETQ. In DNA, the CDR3 is TGCGCCAGCAGCGGTCGAGGACCTGCAAAAGAGACCCAGTACTTC. This encodes CASSGRGPAKETQYF. The whole variable domain, filled in from reference TRBV5-1 and TRBJ2-5, reads KAGVTQTPRYLIKTRGQQVTLSCSPISGHRSVSWYQQTPGQGLQFLFEYFSETQRNKGNFPGRFSGRQFSNSRSEMNVSTLELGDSALYLCASSGRGPAKETQYFGPGTRLLVL.

This clonotype occurred many times. The rearrangement uses TRBV12-3 or TRBV12-4 and TRBJ2-5; D could derive from TRBD1 or TRBD2 (6 bases each). Trimming removed 3 bases from V and 4 bases from J, with 18 bases in between. The CDR3 totals 16 residues. The CDR3 here is CASSFGGAGFRETQYF. CDR3 nucleotides: TGTGCCAGCAGTTTTGGGGGCGCGGGGTTCCGAGAGACCCAGTACTTC.

The CDR3 sequence is CASSAEDSSNQPQHF. In nucleotides, the CDR3 is TGTGCCAGCAGTGCCGAGGACAGTAGCAATCAGCCCCAGCATTTT. V gene TRBV12-3 or TRBV12-4 combines with J gene TRBJ1-5; D possibly corresponds to TRBD1 (6 bases). Trimming took 5 bases from V and 0 from J, leaving 11 bases between them. The CDR3 is made up of 15 amino acids.

This clonotype was counted between two and nine times. This rearrangement joins TRBV7-9 to TRBJ2-7, with TRBD1 as a possible D gene (6 bases). Germline V lookup: CDR1 SEHNR, CDR2 FQNEAQ (reference sequence). V was cut by 1 base and J by 3 bases, with 16 bases left in between. The CDR3 runs 16 residues. The chain's CDR3 is CASSLGRTVPGYEQYF. The CDR3 DNA reads as TGTGCCAGCAGCTTAGGCCGGACAGTCCCCGGCTACGAGCAGTACTTC.

This clonotype has a count of ten or more. V is TRBV12-3 or TRBV12-4 and J is TRBJ2-5; TRBD1 matches at 9 bases. V lost 2 bases to trimming and J lost 5 bases; unmatched junction nucleotides: 9. CDR3 length equals 16 residues. CDR3 amino acids: CASSLSSGQGSETQYF. The CDR3 coding sequence is TGTGCCAGCAGTTTATCCTCTGGACAGGGGTCGGAGACCCAGTACTTC.

The rearrangement links TRBV7-2 to TRBJ2-1; the D is unclear. Trimming left V 1 base short and J 1 base short, with 5 bases between. Germline CDR1 SGHTA, CDR2 FQGNSA. The CDR3 length is 14 residues. The chain's CDR3 is CASSLVKSYNEQFF. Written as DNA, the CDR3 is TGTGCCAGCAGCTTAGTAAAGTCCTACAATGAGCAGTTCTTC.

The J gene is TRBJ1-1, the V gene TRBV7-8; no clear D gene. The CDR3 is made up of 15 amino acids. The ends were cut back, 2 bases at V and 7 bases at J, with 17 bases in the middle. Germline V gene data show CDR1 as SGHVS and CDR2 as FQNEAQ. The CDR3 sequence: CASSLSSEAPIEAFF. The CDR3 bases are TGTGCCAGCAGCTTATCATCAGAGGCGCCTATTGAAGCTTTCTTT.

This clonotype was counted ten times or more. The V and J genes are TRBV7-9 and TRBJ1-2; D is undetermined. Trimming cost V 1 base and J 4 bases, with 7 bases left between them. Germline V lookup: CDR1 SEHNR, CDR2 FQNEAQ (reference sequence). CDR3 length: 13 residues. CDR3 sequence: CASSLGTIYGYTF. The CDR3 DNA reads TGTGCCAGCAGCTTAGGTACCATCTATGGCTACACCTTC.

The V gene is TRBV12-3 or TRBV12-4, the J gene TRBJ2-6; TRBD1 is a possible D gene (6 bases). The CDR3 is 21 residues long. Between the trimmed V and J ends, which lost 3 bases and 0 bases, there was a span of 24 bases. As DNA, the CDR3 is TGTGCCAGCAGTTTCCTCCCTCGGGACACCGGAAAAATCTCTGGGGCCAACGTCCTGACTTTC. Amino acids: CASSFLPRDTGKISGANVLTF.